What follows are 19 T cell receptor beta chains derived from one specimen sequenced in a study of blood T cell repertoires in COVID-19. Clones were read by immunoSEQ multiplex PCR, and TCRdb kept only the in-frame ones, dropping some. Among tens of thousands of clones listed, 68% were seen once. Sequencing was carried out using peripheral blood. These receptors were collected from a woman in her 70s with acute or convalescent COVID-19.

The chain has TRBV5-1 and TRBJ2-7, with 8 bases lining up with TRBD1. The ends lost 5 bases at V and 4 bases at J; junction bases unmatched: 5. The CDR3 runs 13 residues. Germline assignment: CDR1 SGHRS and CDR2 YFSETQ. CDR3 amino acids: CASSYRQGYEQYF. CDR3 DNA sequence: TGCGCCAGCAGTTACAGACAGGGGTACGAGCAGTACTTC.

The chain joins TRBV5-1 to TRBJ2-7; TRBD1 is a possible D gene (6 bases). V lost 4 bases and J 0 bases, leaving 8 bases between the germline ends. The CDR3 contains 13 residues. Germline CDR1 reads SGHRS; CDR2 reads YFSETQ. CDR3 amino acids: CASSGDISYEQYF. In DNA, the CDR3 is TGCGCCAGCAGCGGGGACATCTCCTACGAGCAGTACTTC.

This chain links TRBV3-1 (or the pseudogene TRBV3-2) with TRBJ2-5; TRBD2 is a possible D gene (5 bases). V lost 1 base and J 1 base, leaving 10 bases between the germline ends. Germline CDR1 is LGHDT and CDR2 is YNNKEL (reference sequence). CDR3 length: 15 residues. CDR3 residues: CASSQVQRPQETQYF. CDR3 sequence (DNA): TGTGCCAGCAGCCAAGTACAGCGGCCCCAAGAGACCCAGTACTTC.

The chain carries TRBV9 and TRBJ1-4; D is unclear. The CDR3 runs 14 residues. V lost 4 bases, J lost 9 bases, and 16 bases lay in between. Germline assignment: CDR1 SGDLS and CDR2 YYNGEE. CDR3 residues: CASSPRFGVQKLFF. Written as DNA, the CDR3 is TGTGCCAGCAGCCCCCGGTTCGGGGTTCAAAAACTGTTTTTT.

The chain carries TRBV6-2 or TRBV6-3 and TRBJ2-5, with 11 bases identical to TRBD2. V was clipped by 2 bases and J by 5 bases; unmatched bases: 7. This CDR3 is built from 16 residues. CDR1 and CDR2 from the germline V gene are MNHEY and SVGEGT. The CDR3 DNA follows: TGTGCCAGCAGTTACGGGCTAGCGGGAGGAGGGGAGACCCAGTACTTC. Its protein product is CASSYGLAGGGETQYF.

The chain is built from TRBV7-9 and TRBJ2-5; TRBD1 matches at 7 bases. Germline V gene sequence: CDR1 SEHNR, CDR2 FQNEAQ (reference sequence). Unmatched junction bases numbered 10, after V lost 7 bases and J lost 5 bases. The CDR3 sequence is 14 residues long. The CDR3: CASTTKGAHETQYF. The CDR3 bases are TGTGCCAGCACAACAAAGGGGGCGCATGAGACCCAGTACTTC.

V and J are TRBV29-1 and TRBJ1-1; a possible D gene is TRBD1 (6 bases). Germline CDR1 reads SQVTM; CDR2 reads ANQGSEA. CDR3 size: 14 residues. The germline V and J ends were trimmed by 7 bases and 7 bases, with 22 bases remaining between them. Written as DNA, the CDR3 is TGCAGCGCTTCTCCTGTGGGGGCGCGGAGTGAAGCTTTCTTT. It codes for CSASPVGARSEAFF.

This chain uses TRBV3-1 (or the pseudogene TRBV3-2) with TRBJ1-2; 7 bases are a match to TRBD1. CDR3 length: 15 amino acids. CDR1 is LGHDT, CDR2 YNNKEL, per germline (reference sequence). V lost 0 bases and J lost 4; bases outside the gene matches: 5. The CDR3 DNA reads as TGTGCCAGCAGCCAAGAGGAGAACAGGGGCTATGGCTACACCTTC. Protein product: CASSQEENRGYGYTF.

This clone has only one observation. CDR3 nucleotides: TGTGCCAGCAACGACAGGGGCGCAGGGGGAAAACTGTTTTTT. Residues: CASNDRGAGGKLFF. The rearrangement joins TRBV2 to TRBJ1-4, with TRBD1 matching 8 bases. The CDR3 totals 14 residues. Trimming cost V 7 bases and J 10 bases; bases outside gene matches: 11. Germline CDR1 is SNHLY and CDR2 is FYNNEI.

The CDR3 region is CASSENSNSPLHF. CDR3 DNA sequence: TGTGCCAGCAGTGAAAATAGTAATTCACCCCTCCACTTT. The V and J genes are TRBV2 and TRBJ1-6; the D is unclear. Germline lookup yields CDR1 SNHLY and CDR2 FYNNEI. V was pared by 2 bases and J by 6 bases, with 5 bases between. The CDR3 has 13 amino acids.

The chain carries TRBV4-1 and TRBJ1-4; D is possibly TRBD1 (6 bases). Germline V gives CDR1 MGHRA, CDR2 YSYEKL. Trimming took 6 bases from V and 10 from J, leaving 18 bases between them. The CDR3 spans 14 residues. As DNA, the CDR3 is TGCGCCAGCAGGCGGACGGGGGGAGGGGGAAAACTGTTTTTT. This encodes CASRRTGGGGKLFF.

V is TRBV4-1 and J is TRBJ1-5, with TRBD1 matching 8 bases. The CDR3 is 20 amino acids. Germline V gene lookup returns CDR1 MGHRA and CDR2 YSYEKL. J gave up 1 base and V 4 bases, and 18 bases lay outside the gene matches. In nucleotides, the CDR3 is TGCGCCAGCAGCCTCGGATATGGGCCAGGGGGCGGTGGGAGCAATCAGCCCCAGCATTTT. It is translated as CASSLGYGPGGGGSNQPQHF.

V and J are TRBV29-1 and TRBJ2-5; weak D call: TRBD1 (6 bases). CDR1 is SQVTM, CDR2 ANQGSEA, per germline. This CDR3 has 14 amino acids. V was trimmed by 5 bases and J by 4 bases, leaving 17 bases between them. The CDR3 DNA is TGCAGCGTTACGCTGTCAGGGGTTGGAGAGACCCAGTACTTC. Protein product: CSVTLSGVGETQYF.

This sequence joins TRBV2 and TRBJ2-5; 11 nucleotides agree with TRBD2. The CDR3 spans 14 residues. Germline-derived CDR1 and CDR2 are SNHLY and FYNNEI. Germline trimming cut 7 bases from V and 5 bases from J; bases unmatched to any gene: 6. The CDR3 coding sequence is TGTGCCAGCATGGGGGTAGCGGGAGGGGAGACCCAGTACTTC. The encoded protein is CASMGVAGGETQYF.

J is TRBJ1-2 and V is TRBV18, with TRBD1 matching over 12 bases. Germline V gene lookup returns CDR1 KGHSH and CDR2 LQKENI. Germline trimming cut 3 bases from V and 8 bases from J; bases unmatched to any gene: 10. The CDR3 loop spans 16 amino acids. The CDR3 DNA follows: TGTGCCAGCTCACCCGGGACAGGGGGCGCCGTAGGCGGCTACACCTTC. It codes for CASSPGTGGAVGGYTF.

The CDR3 DNA reads as TGTGCCAGCAGCTCGAACTATGGCTACACCTTC. Protein product: CASSSNYGYTF. The chain employs TRBV11-2 and TRBJ1-2; unclear D gene. CDR1 is SGHAT and CDR2 is FQNNGV in the germline V gene. The CDR3 spans 11 residues. V was pared by 4 bases and J by 2 bases, with 2 bases between.

This clone was counted many times. Additional DNA sequences in this sample encode the identical CDR3. The CDR3, as DNA: TGTGCCAGCAGCTTATCGGTGAACACTGAAGCTTTCTTT. It is translated as CASSLSVNTEAFF. The chain employs TRBV7-3 and TRBJ1-1; D remains unclear. Trimming removed 2 bases at V and 0 bases at J, with 4 bases between. CDR3 length equals 13 residues. From germline, CDR1 is SGHTA and CDR2 FQGTGA.

The chain couples TRBV30 to TRBJ1-1, with D possibly TRBD1 on 5 matching bases. The CDR3 is 13 amino acids. Germline V gives CDR1 GTSNPN, CDR2 SVGIG (reference sequence). V was pared by 2 bases and J by 2 bases, with 9 bases between. The CDR3 nucleotides read TGTGCCTGGAGTTTCGACAGAAACACTGAAGCTTTCTTT. Protein product: CAWSFDRNTEAFF.

This clone was counted between two and nine times. The gene calls are TRBV7-2 and TRBJ1-6, with D unclear. The germline CDR1 and CDR2 sequences are SGHTA and FQGNSA. The CDR3 loop spans 13 amino acids. V was cut by 5 bases and J by 5 bases, with 7 bases left in between. CDR3 residues: CASSPLNNSPLHF. DNA of the CDR3: TGTGCCAGCAGCCCCCTAAATAATTCACCCCTCCACTTT. Variable domain in full (rest from reference TRBV7-2 and TRBJ1-6): GAGVSQSPSNKVTEKGKDVELRCDPISGHTALYWYRQSLGQGLEFLIYFQGNSAPDKSGLPSDRFSAERTGGSVSTLTIQRTQQEDSAVYLCASSPLNNSPLHFGNGTRLTVT.